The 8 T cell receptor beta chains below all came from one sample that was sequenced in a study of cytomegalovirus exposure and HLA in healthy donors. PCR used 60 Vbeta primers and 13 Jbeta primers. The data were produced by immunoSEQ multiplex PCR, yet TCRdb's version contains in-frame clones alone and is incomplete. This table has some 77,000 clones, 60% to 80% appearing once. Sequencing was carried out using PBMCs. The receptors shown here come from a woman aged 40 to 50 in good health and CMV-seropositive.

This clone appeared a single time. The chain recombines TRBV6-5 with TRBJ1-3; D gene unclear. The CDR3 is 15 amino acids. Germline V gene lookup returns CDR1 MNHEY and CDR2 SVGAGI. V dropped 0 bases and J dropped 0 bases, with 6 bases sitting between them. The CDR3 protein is CASSYSRSSGNTIYF. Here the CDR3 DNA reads TGTGCCAGCAGTTACTCCCGGTCCTCTGGAAACACCATATATTTT.

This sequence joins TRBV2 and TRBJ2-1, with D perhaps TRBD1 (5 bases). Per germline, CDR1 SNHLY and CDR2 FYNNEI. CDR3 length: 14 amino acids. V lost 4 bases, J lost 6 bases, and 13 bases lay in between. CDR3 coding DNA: TGTGCCAGCAGTGTTTCGGACATTCTCAATGAGCAGTTCTTC. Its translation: CASSVSDILNEQFF.

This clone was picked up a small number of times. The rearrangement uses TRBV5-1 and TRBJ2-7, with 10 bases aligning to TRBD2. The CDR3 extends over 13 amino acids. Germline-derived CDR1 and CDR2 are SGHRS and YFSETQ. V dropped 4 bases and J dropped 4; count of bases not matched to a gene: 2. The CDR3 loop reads CASSKGLAYEQYF. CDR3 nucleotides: TGCGCCAGCAGCAAGGGACTAGCGTACGAGCAGTACTTC.

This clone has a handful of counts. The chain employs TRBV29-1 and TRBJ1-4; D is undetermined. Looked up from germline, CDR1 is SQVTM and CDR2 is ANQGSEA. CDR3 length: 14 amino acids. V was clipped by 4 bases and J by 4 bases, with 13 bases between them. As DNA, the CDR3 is TGCAGCGTTGCCGTGGCAGGCATTAATGAAAAACTGTTTTTT. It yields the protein CSVAVAGINEKLFF.

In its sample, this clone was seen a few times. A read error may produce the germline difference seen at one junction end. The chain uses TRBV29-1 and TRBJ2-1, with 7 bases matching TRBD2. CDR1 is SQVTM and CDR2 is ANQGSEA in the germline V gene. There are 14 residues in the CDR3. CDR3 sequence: CSVVLMRDYYEQFF. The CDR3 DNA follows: TGCAGCGTTGTTCTAATGCGGGACTACTATGAGCAGTTCTTC.

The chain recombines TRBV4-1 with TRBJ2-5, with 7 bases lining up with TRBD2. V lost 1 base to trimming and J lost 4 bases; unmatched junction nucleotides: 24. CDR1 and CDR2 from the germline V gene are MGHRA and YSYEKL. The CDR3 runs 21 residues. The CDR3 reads CASSQGLGGSSSGPRGETQYF. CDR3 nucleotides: TGCGCCAGCAGCCAAGGTTTAGGCGGATCTTCTAGCGGCCCCCGGGGAGAGACCCAGTACTTC.

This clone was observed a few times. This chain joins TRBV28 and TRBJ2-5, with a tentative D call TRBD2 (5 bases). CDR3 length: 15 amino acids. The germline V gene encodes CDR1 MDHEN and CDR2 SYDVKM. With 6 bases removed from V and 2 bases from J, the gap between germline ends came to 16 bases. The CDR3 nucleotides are TGTGCCAGCAGCGGTAGTGGGAGAATTCAAGAGACCCAGTACTTC. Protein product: CASSGSGRIQETQYF.

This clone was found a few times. CDR3 DNA: TGTGCCAGCAGCTTAACCGCGAGCAACTATGGCTACACCTTC. Its protein is CASSLTASNYGYTF. The chain is built from TRBV7-8 and TRBJ1-2; D is undetermined. Trimming left V 2 bases short and J 2 bases short, with 9 bases between. CDR3 length equals 14 residues. Germline V gene data show CDR1 as SGHVS and CDR2 as FQNEAQ.